Described below is a single T cell receptor (beta chain) sequence and its context. This CDR3 is also generated by other DNA sequences in the sample. Every contributor of samples was a Caucasian grown-up residing in Nashville, Tennessee. Looked up from germline, CDR1 is SGHRS and CDR2 is YFSETQ. This CDR3 spans 13 amino acids. V was trimmed by 4 bases and J by 3 bases, leaving 8 bases between them. This sample was taken from a study of shared clonotypes between healthy human individuals. Produced via immunoSEQ multiplex PCR; TCRdb's table is partial and in-frame only. The sample includes over a million clones, more than 75% of them seen just once.

Sequencing was done on a sample of memory CD4+ T cells from PBMCs. Subset noted: CD45RA-negative fraction. This TCR derives from a man younger than 35 in good health. Some clones in this sample may be carry-over from other donors' samples. The chain couples TRBV5-1 to TRBJ1-5; no clear D gene. CDR3 sequence reads: CASSLDYNQPQHF. The CDR3 DNA reads TGCGCCAGCAGCCTGGACTACAATCAGCCCCAGCATTTT.